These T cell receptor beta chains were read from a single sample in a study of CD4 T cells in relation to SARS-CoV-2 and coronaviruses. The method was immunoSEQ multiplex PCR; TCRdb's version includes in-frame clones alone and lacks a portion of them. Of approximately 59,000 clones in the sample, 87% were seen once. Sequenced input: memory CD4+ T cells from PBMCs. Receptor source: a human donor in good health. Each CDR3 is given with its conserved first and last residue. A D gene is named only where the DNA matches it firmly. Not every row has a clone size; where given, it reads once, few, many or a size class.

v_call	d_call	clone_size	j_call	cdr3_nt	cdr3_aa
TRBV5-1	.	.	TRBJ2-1	TGCGCCAGCAGCTTGGGGGGTTTGGGCAATGAGCAGTTCTTC	CASSLGGLGNEQFF
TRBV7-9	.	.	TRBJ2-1	TGTGCCAGCAGCTCACAATTAAAGGACCACAATGAGCAGTTCTTC	CASSSQLKDHNEQFF
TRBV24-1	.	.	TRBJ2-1	TGTGCCACCAGTGATTTTATGAGGGTAAGGGATGAGCAGTTCTTC	CATSDFMRVRDEQFF
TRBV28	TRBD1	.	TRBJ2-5	TGTGCCAGCAGTTACGAACCACCGGGACAGGGGCAAGAGACCCAGTACTTC	CASSYEPPGQGQETQYF
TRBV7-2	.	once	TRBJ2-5	TGTGCCAGCAGCTTAGGCGCAGTAGAGACCCAGTACTTC	CASSLGAVETQYF
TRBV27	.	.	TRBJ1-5	TGTGCCAGCAGTTTATCCCTCCCACGGGGTGGCAATCAGCCCCAGCATTTT	CASSLSLPRGGNQPQHF
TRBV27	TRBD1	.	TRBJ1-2	TGTGCCAGCAGACAGGGGCCCTATGGCTACACCTTC	CASRQGPYGYTF
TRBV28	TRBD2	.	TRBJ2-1	TGTGCCAGCAGTTCCTACAGCGGGGCAAGCTACAATGAGCAGTTCTTC	CASSSYSGASYNEQFF
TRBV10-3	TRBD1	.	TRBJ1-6	TGTGCCATCAGTGAGTCAGGACAGGTTAATTCACCCCTCCACTTT	CAISESGQVNSPLHF
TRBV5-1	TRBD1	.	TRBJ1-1	TGCGCCAGCAGCCCGGGACAGGGTAGATACACTGAAGCTTTCTTT	CASSPGQGRYTEAFF
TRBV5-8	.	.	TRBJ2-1	TGTGCCAGCAGCCCACGCCCCGGCCCAAATGAGCAGTTCTTC	CASSPRPGPNEQFF
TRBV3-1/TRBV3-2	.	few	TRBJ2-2	TGTGCCAGCAGCCGTCGCGTAGGGGTAACCGGGGAGCTGTTTTTT	CASSRRVGVTGELFF
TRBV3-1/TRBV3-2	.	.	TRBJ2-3	TGTGCCAGCAGCCTCGCGGGCCAGCAGTTGGATACGCAGTATTTT	CASSLAGQQLDTQYF
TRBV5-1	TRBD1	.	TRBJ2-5	TGCGCCAGCAGCTTAGGACAGGGAGAGACCCAGTACTTC	CASSLGQGETQYF
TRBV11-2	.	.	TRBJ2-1	TGTGCCAGCAGCTTAGAAAGGGGCGCCCACAATGAGCAGTTCTTC	CASSLERGAHNEQFF
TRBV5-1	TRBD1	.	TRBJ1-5	TGCGCCAGCAGCTTTGGACAGGGGGATCAGCCCCAGCATTTT	CASSFGQGDQPQHF
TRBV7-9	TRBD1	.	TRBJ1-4	TGTGCCAGCAGCTTCAACCTTGGACAGGGGGAGGAAAAACTGTTTTTT	CASSFNLGQGEEKLFF
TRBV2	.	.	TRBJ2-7	TGTGCCAGCAGGACGGACAGCTACGAGCAGTACTTC	CASRTDSYEQYF
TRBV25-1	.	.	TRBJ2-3	TGTGCCAGCAGTGAACCGCTAGAAGGGGGTGGAGTTACGCAGTATTTT	CASSEPLEGGGVTQYF
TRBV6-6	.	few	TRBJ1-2	TGTGCCAGCGGGACCTGGGATGGCTACACCTTC	CASGTWDGYTF
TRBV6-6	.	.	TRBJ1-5	TGTGCCAGCAGTTCTCAGCATCAGCCCCAGCATTTT	CASSSQHQPQHF
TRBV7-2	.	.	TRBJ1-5	TGTGCCAGCAGCTTAGCTTCCGTGAATAGCAATCAGCCCCAGCATTTT	CASSLASVNSNQPQHF
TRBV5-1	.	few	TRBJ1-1	TGCGCCAGCAGCTTGGGAGGAACAGGGTCGGGGACTGAAGCTTTCTTT	CASSLGGTGSGTEAFF
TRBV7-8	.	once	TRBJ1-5	TGTGCCAGCAGCTTACCACGGAGGTACAGAAGCAATCAGCCCCAGCATTTT	CASSLPRRYRSNQPQHF
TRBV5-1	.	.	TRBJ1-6	TGCGCCAGCAGATCGGCGTGGGGGGGGAGCTCCTATAATTCACCCCTCCACTTT	CASRSAWGGSSYNSPLHF
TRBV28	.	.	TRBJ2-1	TGTGCCAGCAGTTCAAAGAGGGGCTCCTACAATGAGCAGTTCTTC	CASSSKRGSYNEQFF
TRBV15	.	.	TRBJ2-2	TGTGCCACCAGCAGAGAATTCGGCGCGAACACCGGGGAGCTGTTTTTT	CATSREFGANTGELFF
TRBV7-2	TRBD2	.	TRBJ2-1	TGTGCCAGCAGCTTGAGAGGGACTAGCGGGGGAGAGCAGTTCTTC	CASSLRGTSGGEQFF
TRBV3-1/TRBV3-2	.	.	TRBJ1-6	TGTGCCAGCAGCCAAGATCAGAGTTCACCCCTCCACTTT	CASSQDQSSPLHF
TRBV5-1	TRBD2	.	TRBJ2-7	TGCGCCAGCAGCGCCCTAGCGGGGGGAACCTACGAGCAGTACTTC	CASSALAGGTYEQYF
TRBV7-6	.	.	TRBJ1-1	TGTGCCAGCAGCTTGTCTGACAGGATGAACACTGAAGCTTTCTTT	CASSLSDRMNTEAFF
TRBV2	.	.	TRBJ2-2	TGTGCCAGCAGTGAAGCAACAGGCCGGCTGTTTTTT	CASSEATGRLFF
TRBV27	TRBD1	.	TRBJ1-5	TGTGCCAGCAGCCAGGACAGGGCATCTCAGCCCCAGCATTTT	CASSQDRASQPQHF
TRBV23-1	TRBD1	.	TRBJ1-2	TGCGCCAGCAGTCTTCCAGGGACAGGGGGCCGCGTGAAAGGCTACACCTTC	CASSLPGTGGRVKGYTF
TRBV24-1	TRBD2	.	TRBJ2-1	TGTGCCACCAGTGATTTCACTAGCGGGAGGGACAATGAGCAGTTCTTC	CATSDFTSGRDNEQFF
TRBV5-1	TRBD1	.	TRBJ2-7	TGCGCCAGCAGCAACCAAGGGACAGTCTACGAGCAGTACTTC	CASSNQGTVYEQYF
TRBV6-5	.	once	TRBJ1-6	TGTGCCAGCAGTTACTCCGGTCGGCAGGGAGATTCACCCCTCCACTTT	CASSYSGRQGDSPLHF
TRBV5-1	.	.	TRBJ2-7	TGCGCCAGCAGCCCGACCCTGACAGGATACGAGCAGTACTTC	CASSPTLTGYEQYF
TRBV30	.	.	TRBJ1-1	TGTGCCTGGAGTGCGACCAGGACAGCCCCTCTAAACACTGAAGCTTTCTTT	CAWSATRTAPLNTEAFF
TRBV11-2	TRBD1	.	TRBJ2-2	TGTGCCAGCAGCTCTCGGACAGGCAACACCGGGGAGCTGTTTTTT	CASSSRTGNTGELFF
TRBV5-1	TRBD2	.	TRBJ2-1	TGCGCCAGCAGCTTGACGGGGGGGGCTTACAATGAGCAGTTCTTC	CASSLTGGAYNEQFF
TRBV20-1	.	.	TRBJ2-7	TGCAGTGTCGACCCGTACGAGCAGTACTTC	CSVDPYEQYF
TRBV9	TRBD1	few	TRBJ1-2	TGTGCCAGCAGCCGGGGACAGGGGGTGGGTGGCTACACCTTC	CASSRGQGVGGYTF
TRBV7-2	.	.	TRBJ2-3	TGTGCCAGCAGCTTGAGCTCCCCCCCCGATACGCAGTATTTT	CASSLSSPPDTQYF
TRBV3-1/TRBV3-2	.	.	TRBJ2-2	TGTGCCAGCAGCCAAGAAAACTGGAACACCGGGGAGCTGTTTTTT	CASSQENWNTGELFF
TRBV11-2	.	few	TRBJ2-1	TGTGCCAGCAGCCTTGCCCTTGCGGTTGGTGAGCAGTTCTTC	CASSLALAVGEQFF
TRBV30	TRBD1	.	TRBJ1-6	TGTGCCTGGAGTGTAATTTCGGGACAGGGTAATTCACCCCTCCACTTT	CAWSVISGQGNSPLHF
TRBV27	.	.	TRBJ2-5	TGTGCCAGCAGTTTATCATGGCAAGAGACCCAGTACTTC	CASSLSWQETQYF
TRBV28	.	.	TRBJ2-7	TGTGCCAGCAGGGGGTGGGACTCCTCCTACGAGCAGTACTTC	CASRGWDSSYEQYF
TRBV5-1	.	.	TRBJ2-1	TGCGCCAGCAGCTTTGTGGCCATGGTCTCCTACAATGAGCAGTTCTTC	CASSFVAMVSYNEQFF